The entry below describes one T cell receptor (beta chain). This entry is derived from a study of pediatric ulcerative colitis. Samples were sequenced at Survey level, maximum 500,000 reads. Libraries were prepared by immunoSEQ multiplex PCR; TCRdb keeps only in-frame clonotypes and omits some of them. The sample lists 40,000 to 55,000 clones; under 80% were seen once. During colonoscopy, one to two rectal pinch biopsies were collected. Looked up from germline, CDR1 is LNHNV and CDR2 is YYDKDF (reference sequence). V shed 0 bases, J shed 8 bases, and the junction held 10 bases outside the gene matches. The CDR3 extends over 16 amino acids.

This rearrangement joins TRBV15 to TRBJ2-1; 7 nucleotides match TRBD2. This TCR derives from a girl aged 5-17 years with moderate ulcerative colitis. Sequenced material: gut tissue. Written as DNA, the CDR3 is TGTGCCACCAGCAGAGATAGGGGAACTAGCGTGCATGAGCAGTTCTTC. It codes for CATSRDRGTSVHEQFF. Combining the CDR3 with reference TRBV15 and TRBJ2-1 gives the whole variable domain DAMVIQNPRYQVTQFGKPVTLSCSQTLNHNVMYWYQQKSSQAPKLLFHYYDKDFNNEADTPDNFQSRRPNTSFCFLDIRSPGLGDTAMYLCATSRDRGTSVHEQFFGPGTRLTVL.